The present T cell receptor (beta chain) was sequenced within a study of cytotoxic CD8 clonotypes in ibrutinib-treated CLL. V was clipped by 4 bases and J by 7 bases, with 15 bases between them. The CDR3 totals 14 residues. Per the germline V gene, CDR1 is MGHDK and CDR2 is SYGVNS. Study results and caveats: Shared public clonotypes were rare, and on treatment they either got smaller or stayed the same. Clonality rose at ibrutinib response, held steady in sustained remission, and fell toward baseline at progression.

This table comes from immunoSEQ multiplex PCR, and its TCRdb copy is limited to in-frame clones, with some not included. The table shows about 130,000 clones, with around 80% occurring only once. Points on this clone: Its antigen is undetermined.

The J gene is TRBJ2-3, the V gene TRBV25-1; D is possibly TRBD1 or TRBD2 (5 bases each). Sample: PBMCs, taken after 12 months of ibrutinib treatment. The receptor was isolated from a human donor with chronic lymphocytic leukemia. Here the CDR3 reads CASSGLWGKHTQYF. The CDR3 DNA reads TGTGCCAGCAGTGGTTTATGGGGGAAGCATACGCAGTATTTT.